This T cell receptor (beta chain) was identified in a study of blood T cells in healthy people across ages. Trimming removed 7 bases at V and 7 bases at J, with 13 bases between. Germline CDR1 is LNHDA and CDR2 is SQIVND (reference sequence). CDR3 size: 12 residues. Primers used in a second PCR of roughly 7 to 11 cycles were a sample-barcoded 5' primer and a J-beta primer mix. TCRdb redid the calling of the 5' RACE reads with MiXCR, one entry per CDR3 protein. The profile covers 750,000 to 950,000 distinct CDR3 sequences, with about a quarter appearing a single time and about 2.9% taken by the ten largest. These same data were also listed under a study on T cells of mothers and their children. From that report: Sample barcodes and 2-4 random nucleotides came from the second PCR's M1S primer. With unrelated pairs as the comparison, related mother-child pairs had a slightly higher overlap that was not significant.

The sequence was collected from a boy younger than 18 in good health. The chain recombines TRBV19 with TRBJ1-1; the D gene is possibly TRBD1 (5 bases). Sample: blood. Here the CDR3 reads CASMGGAVEAFF. CDR3 nucleotide sequence: TGTGCCAGTATGGGGGGAGCTGTTGAAGCTTTCTTT.